A single T cell receptor (beta chain) is shown here with its context. Its antigen is unidentified. Germline loops: CDR1 MGHRA, CDR2 YSYEKL. The V end was cut by 0 bases, the J end by 4 bases, with 15 bases between. CDR3 size: 17 residues. The data were taken from a study of shared clonotypes between healthy human individuals. Positively selected for CCR7, the CD45RO-negative cells used as naive CD8 cells excluded terminally differentiated effector memory CD45RA+ cells. All the donors were Caucasian adults who lived in Nashville, Tennessee. Study-wide findings and caveats: What naive subsets generally showed was a larger estimated richness than memory subsets showed. Clonotypes that were shared across a handful of donors made up about 5.1% of naive CD4 clonotypes. The donor pool, a small one, limited the genetic and exposure-history diversity represented.

Clones were read by immunoSEQ multiplex PCR, and TCRdb kept only the in-frame ones, dropping some. This table has around 2,000,000 clones, less than 95% appearing once. The sequence was obtained from a man aged 18 to 35 in good health. The gene calls are TRBV4-1 and TRBJ2-2; possibly TRBD1 for D (6 bases). Sequenced input: naive CD8+ T cells sorted from blood. CDR3 nucleotide sequence: TGCGCCAGCAGCCAAGATTACCCGACAGGCGTCACCGGGGAGCTGTTTTTT. This translates into CASSQDYPTGVTGELFF.